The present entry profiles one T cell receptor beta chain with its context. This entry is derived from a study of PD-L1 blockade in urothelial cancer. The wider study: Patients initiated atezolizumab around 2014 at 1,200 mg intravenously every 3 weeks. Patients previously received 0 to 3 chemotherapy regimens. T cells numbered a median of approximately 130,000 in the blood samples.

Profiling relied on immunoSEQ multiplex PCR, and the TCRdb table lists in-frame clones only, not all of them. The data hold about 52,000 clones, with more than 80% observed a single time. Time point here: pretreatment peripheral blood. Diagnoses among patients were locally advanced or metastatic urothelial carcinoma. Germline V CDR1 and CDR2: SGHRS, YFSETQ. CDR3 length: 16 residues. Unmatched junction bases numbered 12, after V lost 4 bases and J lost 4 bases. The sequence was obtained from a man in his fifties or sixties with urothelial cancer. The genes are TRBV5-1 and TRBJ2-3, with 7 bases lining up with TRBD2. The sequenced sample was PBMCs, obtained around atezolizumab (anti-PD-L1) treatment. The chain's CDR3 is CASSLGTISRADTQYF. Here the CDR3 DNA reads TGCGCCAGCAGCCTAGGGACTATCTCCCGTGCAGATACGCAGTATTTT.